The entry below describes one T cell receptor (beta chain). Its antigen is as yet unknown. Primers: 60 Vbeta forward and 13 Jbeta reverse. Data came from immunoSEQ multiplex PCR; TCRdb stores just in-frame clones and leaves some out. This sample has about 150,000 clones; 80% to 85% occur once, and the top ten carry less than 3%. Germline-derived CDR1 and CDR2 are GTSNPN and SVGIG (reference sequence). This CDR3 is built from 14 residues. With 2 bases removed from V and 5 bases from J, the gap between germline ends came to 13 bases. The sample originates from a study of cytomegalovirus exposure and HLA in healthy donors. General study points: According to reports, the classifier identified cytomegalovirus status with high specificity and sensitivity. The study dropped some indistinguishable V segments, TRBV6-2 and TRBV6-3 among them. According to an earlier analysis, most TCR beta V segments yielded productive rearrangements about 87% or about 30% of the time. Cytomegalovirus-associated TCR beta chains were listed, numbering roughly 150.

The chain links TRBV30 to TRBJ1-5; possibly TRBD1 for D (5 bases). This receptor was obtained from a woman younger than 45 in good health and CMV-seronegative. Sequencing used PBMCs. The chain's CDR3 is CAWSRIGGDQPQHF. The DNA of the CDR3 is TGTGCCTGGAGTCGAATTGGAGGGGATCAGCCCCAGCATTTT.